This T cell receptor (beta chain) was captured by sequencing in a study of CD8 T cells in ankylosing spondylitis. Overall study results and limits: Ankylosing spondylitis blood appeared to be characterized by a TCR beta motif of under ten highly homologous variants.

Remarks on this clonotype: Antigen specificity is unknown.

CDR3 size: 11 residues. The V gene lost 3 bases and the J gene lost 4 bases, with 4 bases spanning the gap. CDR1 is DFQATT, CDR2 SNEGSKA, per germline (reference sequence). TCRdb analysed the 5' RACE reads with MiXCR anew, one entry per CDR3 protein. Of fewer than 250,000 distinct CDR3 sequences in the sample, roughly 25% were seen once. The source material was blood, either unsorted or a sorted T cell fraction (not recorded which). The rearrangement links TRBV20-1 to TRBJ2-1; D call uncertain. The receptor's source is a male donor with ankylosing spondylitis or in good health (not recorded which). The CDR3 region has the DNA TGCAGTGCTAGTCCTTACAATGAGCAGTTCTTC. This codes for CSASPYNEQFF.